The 20 T cell receptor beta chains below come from one sample, sequenced in a study of blood T cell repertoires in COVID-19. Sequencing was performed with immunoSEQ multiplex PCR; in TCRdb, only in-frame clones are kept and a portion is missing. The table records about 240,000 clones, approximately 83% of them present only once. Material: PBMCs or T cells enriched from blood (not recorded which). The receptors were gathered from a woman aged 40-49 years who had been exposed to COVID-19.

A remark on this clone: This clone may be a read error of a much larger clone one base away. The CDR3 protein is CARSRPGGTFLSGNTIYF. Written as DNA, the CDR3 is TGCGCCCGCAGCCGGCCCGGGGGGACCTTCCTCTCTGGAAACACCATATATTTT. This chain joins TRBV4-1 and TRBJ1-3; possible D gene TRBD1, 5 bases. This CDR3 spans 18 amino acids. Germline CDR1 and CDR2: MGHRA and YSYEKL.

The gene calls are TRBV6-1 and TRBJ2-7, with a possible D match to TRBD1 (6 bases). CDR3 length equals 15 residues. The V gene's germline CDR1 is MNHNS and CDR2 SASEGT. Between the trimmed V and J ends, which lost 1 base and 0 bases, there was a span of 10 bases. The CDR3 protein is CASSEGVGGSYEQYF. CDR3 sequence (DNA): TGTGCCAGCAGTGAAGGGGTAGGGGGCTCCTACGAGCAGTACTTC.

In its sample, this clone was seen a few times. The J gene is TRBJ2-4, the V gene TRBV6-2 or TRBV6-3; 12 positions match TRBD2. After removal of 5 bases from V and 7 bases from J, the junction contained 12 bases not matched to a gene. CDR3 length equals 17 residues. Germline-derived CDR1 and CDR2 are MNHEY and SVGEGT. The CDR3 region is CASSPLAGGLVGNIQYF. The DNA for the CDR3 is TGTGCCAGCAGTCCCCTAGCGGGGGGGCTTGTAGGGAACATTCAGTACTTC.

CDR3 loop: CASSEWDRGDYEQYF. As DNA, the CDR3 is TGTGCCAGCAGTGAATGGGACAGGGGAGACTACGAGCAGTACTTC. The chain recombines TRBV25-1 with TRBJ2-7; TRBD1 matches at 10 bases. V shed 1 base and J 3 bases; nucleotides not matched to a gene: 3. This CDR3 comprises 15 residues. Germline CDR1 is MGHDK and CDR2 is SYGVNS.

J is TRBJ2-3 and V is TRBV2; possible D gene TRBD2, 6 bases. This CDR3 comprises 15 residues. V lost 1 base, J lost 2 bases, and 10 bases lay in between. Germline V gene sequence: CDR1 SNHLY, CDR2 FYNNEI. The CDR3 here is CASSEVGLYTDTQYF. Written as DNA, the CDR3 is TGTGCCAGCAGTGAAGTGGGACTGTACACAGATACGCAGTATTTT.

The chain combines TRBV18 with TRBJ2-5; D gene unclear. Germline values: CDR1 KGHSH, CDR2 LQKENI. The CDR3 covers 12 residues. Trimming shortened V by 3 bases and J by 5 bases, and 7 bases separated the two germline ends. CDR3 residues: CASSPLRETQYF. The CDR3 coding sequence is TGTGCCAGCTCACCGCTCCGGGAGACCCAGTACTTC.

The V gene is TRBV18, the J gene TRBJ1-1, with D perhaps matching TRBD1 (6 bases). There are 17 residues in the CDR3. Germline V gene lookup returns CDR1 KGHSH and CDR2 LQKENI. Trimming removed 3 bases from V and 3 bases from J, with 20 bases in between. CDR3 in DNA: TGTGCCAGCTCACCTACACCGGAGGGGGGGGCCTACACTGAAGCTTTCTTT. This translates into CASSPTPEGGAYTEAFF. The full variable domain, completed using reference TRBV18 and TRBJ1-1, is NAGVMQNPRHLVRRRGQEARLRCSPMKGHSHVYWYRQLPEEGLKFMVYLQKENIIDESGMPKERFSAEFPKEGPSILRIQQVVRGDSAAYFCASSPTPEGGAYTEAFFGQGTRLTVV.

The rearrangement links TRBV6-5 to TRBJ1-1; D perhaps matches TRBD1 (5 bases). V was clipped by 2 bases and J by 4 bases, with 14 bases between them. In germline, CDR1 is MNHEY, CDR2 SVGAGI. CDR3 length: 15 residues. CDR3: CASSYASTGGTEAFF. The CDR3 DNA follows: TGTGCCAGCAGTTACGCCTCCACGGGGGGCACTGAAGCTTTCTTT.

V usage is TRBV11-1 and J usage is TRBJ2-3, with D maybe TRBD1 (6 bases). The CDR3 has 14 residues. CDR1 and CDR2 from the germline V gene are SGHAT and FQDESV (reference sequence). V was shortened by 5 bases and J by 6 bases, with 15 bases between the two germline ends. CDR3 amino acids: CASSPGVGSDTQYF. CDR3 nucleotide sequence: TGTGCCAGCAGCCCAGGGGTCGGTTCCGATACGCAGTATTTT.

V gene TRBV19 combines with J gene TRBJ2-1, with D tentatively TRBD1 (6 bases). Trimming pared 4 bases from V and 0 bases from J, leaving 10 bases between. The CDR3 is made up of 15 amino acids. CDR1 and CDR2 (germline): LNHDA, SQIVND (reference sequence). CDR3 sequence (DNA): TGTGCCAGTAGTACAGGGGTGAGCTCCTACAATGAGCAGTTCTTC. This gives the protein CASSTGVSSYNEQFF.

The chain carries TRBV10-3 and TRBJ1-5, with D perhaps matching TRBD1 (5 bases). V lost 2 bases to trimming and J lost 1 base, with 9 bases between them. Germline V gene lookup returns CDR1 ENHRY and CDR2 SYGVKD. The CDR3 has 15 residues. CDR3 DNA: TGTGCCATCAGTGAGAGGGGTGGAAGCAATCAGCCCCAGCATTTT. Its protein product is CAISERGGSNQPQHF.

The chain employs TRBV11-1 and TRBJ2-7; TRBD1 aligns across 8 bases. CDR3 size: 15 residues. The V gene's germline CDR1 is SGHAT and CDR2 FQDESV (reference sequence). The V segment lost 5 bases and the J segment 0 bases; nucleotides outside the gene matches: 6. The CDR3 DNA follows: TGTGCCAGCAGCACGACCGGGACAGGCTCCTACGAGCAGTACTTC. Its protein product is CASSTTGTGSYEQYF.

The chain employs TRBV28 and TRBJ2-1; 9 positions match TRBD2. Losses at the gene ends were 5 bases for V and 8 bases for J; bases not matched to a gene: 13. The germline gives CDR1 MDHEN, CDR2 SYDVKM. This CDR3 is built from 16 residues. In DNA form, the CDR3 reads TGTGCCAGCAGTCCCGGGGGTAGCGGGGGCCGGTATGAGCAGTTCTTC. It codes for CASSPGGSGGRYEQFF.

The chain is built from TRBV3-1 (or the pseudogene TRBV3-2) and TRBJ1-2, with TRBD1 identical over 12 bases. CDR1 LGHDT and CDR2 YNNKEL come from the germline V gene (reference sequence). V lost 1 base, J lost 7 bases, and 4 bases stayed unmatched. This CDR3 contains 15 residues. The CDR3 protein is CASSQGGQGASGYTF. In DNA form, the CDR3 reads TGTGCCAGCAGCCAAGGGGGACAGGGGGCTTCTGGCTACACCTTC.

This clone was seen just once. The gene calls are TRBV3-1 (or the pseudogene TRBV3-2) and TRBJ2-5, with 9 bases fitting TRBD2. Germline CDR1 reads LGHDT; CDR2 reads YNNKEL (reference sequence). The CDR3 sequence is 16 residues long. Trimming at V came to 6 bases and at J to 4 bases, leaving 12 bases not matched to a gene. This CDR3 is CASRASEAGGLETQYF. The CDR3 nucleotides are TGTGCCAGCAGGGCCTCGGAAGCGGGGGGCCTAGAGACCCAGTACTTC.

The chain uses TRBV5-1 and TRBJ2-2; no clear D. The germline CDR1 and CDR2 sequences are SGHRS and YFSETQ. The CDR3 contains 16 residues. Trimming removed 0 bases at V and 4 bases at J, with 13 bases between. CDR3 loop: CASSLDPTAVTGELFF. In nucleotides, the CDR3 is TGCGCCAGCAGCTTGGACCCGACCGCGGTCACCGGGGAGCTGTTTTTT. Drawing the rest from reference TRBV5-1 and TRBJ2-2, the complete variable domain is KAGVTQTPRYLIKTRGQQVTLSCSPISGHRSVSWYQQTPGQGLQFLFEYFSETQRNKGNFPGRFSGRQFSNSRSEMNVSTLELGDSALYLCASSLDPTAVTGELFFGEGSRLTVL.

The chain employs TRBV4-1 and TRBJ2-7; 15 bases map to TRBD2. V was clipped by 3 bases and J by 5 bases; unmatched bases: 8. In germline, CDR1 is MGHRA, CDR2 YSYEKL. The CDR3 has 17 amino acids. This CDR3 reads CASSQAGLAGGRDEQYF. DNA of the CDR3: TGCGCCAGCAGCCAGGCCGGACTAGCGGGGGGGCGCGACGAGCAGTACTTC.

The V call is TRBV4-1, the J call TRBJ1-2, with 7 bases lining up with TRBD1. From germline, CDR1 is MGHRA and CDR2 YSYEKL. The J segment lost 12 bases and the V segment lost 3 bases, leaving 7 bases of the junction unmatched. CDR3 size: 12 residues. In DNA, the CDR3 is TGCGCCAGCAGCCAGGGACAGTTTATCCACACCTTC. It specifies CASSQGQFIHTF.

The V gene is TRBV19, the J gene TRBJ2-1; D possibly corresponds to TRBD1 (6 bases). Trimming pared 2 bases from V and 9 bases from J, leaving 17 bases between. Germline V gives CDR1 LNHDA, CDR2 SQIVND (reference sequence). This CDR3 spans 15 amino acids. The CDR3 nucleotides read TGTGCCAGTAGTATAAATACAGGGTCCCAGAGTGAGCAGTTCTTC. This encodes CASSINTGSQSEQFF.

The chain employs TRBV11-2 and TRBJ2-3; 11 bases match TRBD1. The V segment lost 5 bases and the J segment 5 bases; nucleotides outside the gene matches: 6. Germline CDR1 SGHAT, CDR2 FQNNGV. This CDR3 has 15 amino acids. The CDR3 region is CASSPGQGAIDTQYF. CDR3 nucleotide sequence: TGTGCCAGCAGCCCCGGACAGGGGGCGATAGATACGCAGTATTTT.